The text below deals with one TCR beta chain. Its antigen is not known. The repertoire was sequenced with immunoSEQ multiplex PCR; TCRdb's copy has only in-frame clones and lacks some. Recorded for this sample: about 140,000 clones. Trimming pared 6 bases from V and 9 bases from J, leaving 14 bases between. CDR1 is MNHEY and CDR2 is SVGEGT in the germline V gene. The CDR3 has 12 amino acids. The entry originates in a study of T cell responses to AZD1222 COVID-19 vaccine. Findings and limits, study-wide: Donor demographics were predominantly white British with a female majority; clonal diversity may be underestimated.

Sequenced: peripheral blood. The receptor comes from an adult in good health. This rearrangement joins TRBV6-2 or TRBV6-3 to TRBJ2-5, with D hard to call. The CDR3 region has the DNA TGTGCCAGCAGCCCGATATCGTGGGCCCAGTACTTC. Translating gives CASSPISWAQYF.